Presented here are 18 T cell receptor beta chains from one specimen sequenced in a study of cytomegalovirus exposure and HLA in healthy donors. With 60 Vbeta and 13 Jbeta primers, the PCR was carried out. Some clones are missing from TCRdb's copy, which holds only in-frame ones; the method was immunoSEQ multiplex PCR. The data show roughly 60,000 clones, with around 77% seen just once and approximately 3.3% held by the top ten. Specimen: PBMCs. These receptors all stem from a woman in her thirties or forties in good health and CMV-seropositive.

The gene calls are TRBV27 and TRBJ2-3; TRBD1 is a possible D gene (5 bases). V lost 2 bases and J 1 base, leaving 7 bases between the germline ends. The V gene's germline CDR1 is MNHEY and CDR2 SMNVEV (reference sequence). The CDR3 covers 14 residues. In DNA, the CDR3 is TGTGCCAGCAGTTTACAGGGTGGCACAGATACGCAGTATTTT. Its protein is CASSLQGGTDTQYF.

Points on this clone: Germline and junction disagree at one end, which may indicate a read error. V gene TRBV5-6 combines with J gene TRBJ2-7, with TRBD1 identical over 7 bases. The CDR3 consists of 13 residues. Per germline, CDR1 SGHDT and CDR2 YYEEEE. The DNA for the CDR3 is TGTGCCAACAGCCGACAGGGAGCCTACGAGCAGTACTTC. Amino acids: CANSRQGAYEQYF.

This chain uses TRBV19 with TRBJ2-7; the D gene is possibly TRBD2 (5 bases). The germline V gene encodes CDR1 LNHDA and CDR2 SQIVND (reference sequence). The CDR3 length is 12 residues. The V end lost 5 bases, the J end lost 6 bases, and 11 bases lay between the germline ends. The CDR3 DNA is TGTGCCAGTAGTGTGGCGGGTGGCGAGCAGTACTTC. It is translated as CASSVAGGEQYF.

V gene TRBV15 combines with J gene TRBJ2-1; 10 positions agree with TRBD2. The V segment lost 6 bases and the J segment 4 bases; nucleotides outside the gene matches: 6. CDR3 length: 15 amino acids. CDR1 is LNHNV, CDR2 YYDKDF, per germline (reference sequence). The CDR3 region is CATRIAGGSYNEQFF. The CDR3 DNA is TGTGCCACCAGAATAGCGGGGGGATCTTACAATGAGCAGTTCTTC.

V usage is TRBV5-1 and J usage is TRBJ1-2; D remains ambiguous. CDR1 SGHRS and CDR2 YFSETQ come from the germline V gene. Trimming left V 0 bases short and J 4 bases short, with 7 bases between. CDR3 length equals 13 residues. This CDR3 is CASSLGGGYGYTF. Written as DNA, the CDR3 is TGCGCCAGCAGCTTGGGGGGAGGCTATGGCTACACCTTC.

The chain uses TRBV19 and TRBJ2-7; TRBD2 aligns across 7 bases. Germline loops: CDR1 LNHDA, CDR2 SQIVND (reference sequence). CDR3 size: 15 residues. The ends lost 4 bases at V and 2 bases at J; junction bases unmatched: 8. The CDR3 protein is CASSSPGGEAYEQYF. CDR3 nucleotide sequence: TGTGCCAGTAGTAGCCCGGGGGGAGAGGCCTACGAGCAGTACTTC.

The J gene is TRBJ2-7, the V gene TRBV11-1; TRBD1 agrees at 8 bases. Germline lookup yields CDR1 SGHAT and CDR2 FQDESV (reference sequence). The V segment lost 6 bases and the J segment 4 bases; nucleotides outside the gene matches: 8. This CDR3 has 14 amino acids. CDR3 residues: CASRVRQGPYEQYF. In nucleotides, the CDR3 is TGTGCCAGCAGAGTACGACAGGGGCCTTACGAGCAGTACTTC.

This clone was counted a few times. V gene TRBV6-1 combines with J gene TRBJ1-1; 7 bases align to TRBD1. The V and J ends lost 10 bases and 1 base, in that order; junction bases with no gene match: 6. The germline gives CDR1 MNHNS, CDR2 SASEGT. CDR3 length: 13 amino acids. CDR3 coding DNA: TGTGCCATTTGGGACAGCCAGAACACTGAAGCTTTCTTT. It is translated as CAIWDSQNTEAFF.

The CDR3 DNA is TGTGCCAGCAGCTTAGGCAGGGGGCTCGGGGGCTACGAGCAGTACTTC. Residues: CASSLGRGLGGYEQYF. The rearrangement joins TRBV7-2 to TRBJ2-7; 8 nucleotides align to TRBD1. The CDR3 spans 16 residues. V dropped 1 base and J dropped 3; count of bases not matched to a gene: 8. The V gene's germline CDR1 is SGHTA and CDR2 FQGNSA.

V usage is TRBV29-1 and J usage is TRBJ1-1; D is unresolved. The germline gives CDR1 SQVTM, CDR2 ANQGSEA. The CDR3 spans 17 residues. Trimming pared 1 base from V and 0 bases from J, leaving 18 bases between. The CDR3 reads CSVEGLGDGRLNTEAFF. The CDR3 nucleotides read TGCAGCGTTGAAGGCCTGGGAGATGGACGGCTGAACACTGAAGCTTTCTTT.

V is TRBV27 and J is TRBJ2-2; D remains ambiguous. The CDR3 covers 15 residues. Trimming took off 6 bases at V and 2 bases at J, with 13 bases between the two ends. Germline assignment: CDR1 MNHEY and CDR2 SMNVEV (reference sequence). CDR3 loop: CASRTRMRNTGELFF. CDR3 DNA: TGTGCCAGCAGAACCAGGATGAGAAACACCGGGGAGCTGTTTTTT.

This clone was recorded a few times. The chain recombines TRBV5-5 with TRBJ2-1; perhaps TRBD2 as D (5 bases). Germline V gene sequence: CDR1 SGHKS, CDR2 YYEKEE (reference sequence). The V end was cut by 3 bases, the J end by 6 bases, with 19 bases between. This CDR3 is 16 amino acids long. The CDR3 sequence is CASSWQRNLVSNEQFF. CDR3 nucleotides: TGTGCCAGCAGCTGGCAGCGGAATTTGGTGAGCAATGAGCAGTTCTTC.

The chain uses TRBV7-9 and TRBJ2-3; a weak D match, TRBD2 (7 bases). Trimming removed 5 bases at V and 0 bases at J, with 18 bases between. Germline V gives CDR1 SEHNR, CDR2 FQNEAQ (reference sequence). The CDR3 has 17 residues. DNA of the CDR3: TGTGCCAGCAGCCGCCGGGGGGCGGGGCAGAGCACAGATACGCAGTATTTT. Amino acids: CASSRRGAGQSTDTQYF. The full variable domain, completed using reference TRBV7-9 and TRBJ2-3, is DTGVSQNPRHKITKRGQNVTFRCDPISEHNRLYWYRQTLGQGPEFLTYFQNEAQLEKSRLLSDRFSAERPKGSFSTLEIQRTEQGDSAMYLCASSRRGAGQSTDTQYFGPGTRLTVL.

The gene calls are TRBV27 and TRBJ2-7, with TRBD1 matching 9 bases. The CDR3 has 15 residues. Germline trimming cut 4 bases from V and 3 bases from J; bases unmatched to any gene: 7. Germline CDR1 is MNHEY and CDR2 is SMNVEV (reference sequence). DNA for the CDR3: TGTGCCAGCAGTTCCATCGGGACAGGGCTCTACGAGCAGTACTTC. It is translated as CASSSIGTGLYEQYF.

This chain links TRBV19 with TRBJ1-1; D not resolved. V lost 1 base and J 2 bases, leaving 8 bases between the germline ends. Germline lookup yields CDR1 LNHDA and CDR2 SQIVND (reference sequence). The CDR3 loop spans 14 amino acids. The CDR3 nucleotides read TGTGCCAGTAGTATAGGCGGCCACAACACTGAAGCTTTCTTT. Amino acids: CASSIGGHNTEAFF.

The chain combines TRBV6-5 with TRBJ2-1, with TRBD2 identical over 8 bases. J gave up 9 bases and V 0 bases, and 10 bases lay outside the gene matches. This CDR3 has 16 amino acids. CDR1 is MNHEY and CDR2 is SVGAGI in the germline V gene. Here the CDR3 DNA reads TGTGCCAGCAGTTACTCGAATCACGGGGGGGGCGCTGAGCAGTTCTTC. It is translated as CASSYSNHGGGAEQFF.

As to this clone: One junction end does not reproduce the germline sequence, and a read error may be involved. The rearrangement links TRBV7-2 to TRBJ1-2; D is unclear. This CDR3 comprises 14 residues. Germline V CDR1 and CDR2: SGHTA, FQGNSA. The CDR3 reads CASSLELANYGCTF. CDR3 sequence (DNA): TGTGCCAGCAGCTTAGAGTTGGCTAACTATGGCTGCACCTTC. Filled out from reference TRBV7-2 and TRBJ1-2, the complete variable domain reads GAGVSQSPSNKVTEKGKDVELRCDPISGHTALYWYRQSLGQGLEFLIYFQGNSAPDKSGLPSDRFSAERTGGSVSTLTIQRTQQEDSAVYLCASSLELANYGCTFGSGTRLTVV.

This clone came up once. This chain connects TRBV7-3 to TRBJ2-1; TRBD2 agrees at 9 bases. Germline lookup yields CDR1 SGHTA and CDR2 FQGTGA. The CDR3 loop spans 15 amino acids. Germline trimming cut 5 bases from V and 8 bases from J; bases unmatched to any gene: 10. The CDR3 DNA is TGTGCCAGCAGCCAGCTCGCGGGGGGGTCACATGAGCAGTTCTTC. It codes for CASSQLAGGSHEQFF.